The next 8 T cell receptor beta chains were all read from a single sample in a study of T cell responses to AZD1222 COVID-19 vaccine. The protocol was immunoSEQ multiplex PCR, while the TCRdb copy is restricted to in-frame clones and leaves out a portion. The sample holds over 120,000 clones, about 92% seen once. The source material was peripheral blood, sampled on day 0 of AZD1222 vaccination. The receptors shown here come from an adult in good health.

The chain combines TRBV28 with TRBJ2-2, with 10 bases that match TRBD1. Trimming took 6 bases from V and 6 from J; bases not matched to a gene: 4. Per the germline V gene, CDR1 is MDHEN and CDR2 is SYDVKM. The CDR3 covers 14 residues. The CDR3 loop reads CASRTGGASGELFF. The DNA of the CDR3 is TGTGCCAGCAGGACAGGGGGCGCATCCGGGGAGCTGTTTTTT.

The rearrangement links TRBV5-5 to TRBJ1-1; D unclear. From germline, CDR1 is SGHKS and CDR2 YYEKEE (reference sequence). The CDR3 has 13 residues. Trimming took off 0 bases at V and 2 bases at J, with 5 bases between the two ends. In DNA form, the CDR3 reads TGTGCCAGCAGCTTGGCCCAAAACACTGAAGCTTTCTTT. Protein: CASSLAQNTEAFF.

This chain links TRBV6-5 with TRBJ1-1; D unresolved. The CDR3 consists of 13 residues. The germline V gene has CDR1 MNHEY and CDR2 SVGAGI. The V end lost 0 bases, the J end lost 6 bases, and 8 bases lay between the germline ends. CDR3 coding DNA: TGTGCCAGCAGTTACTCGAATCGAGCTGAAGCTTTCTTT. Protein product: CASSYSNRAEAFF.

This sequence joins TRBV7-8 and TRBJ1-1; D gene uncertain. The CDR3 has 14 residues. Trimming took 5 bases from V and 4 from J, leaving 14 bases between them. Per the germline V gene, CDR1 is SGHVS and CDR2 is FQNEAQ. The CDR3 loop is CASSHPLASTEAFF. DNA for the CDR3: TGTGCCAGCAGCCACCCCTTGGCCAGCACTGAAGCTTTCTTT.

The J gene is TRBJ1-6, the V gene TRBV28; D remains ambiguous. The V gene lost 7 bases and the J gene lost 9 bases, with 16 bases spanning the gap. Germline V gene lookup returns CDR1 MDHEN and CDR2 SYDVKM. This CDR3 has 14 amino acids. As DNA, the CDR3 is TGTGCCAGCAATTTTCTTCAGGTGGCTTCACCCCTCCACTTT. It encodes CASNFLQVASPLHF.

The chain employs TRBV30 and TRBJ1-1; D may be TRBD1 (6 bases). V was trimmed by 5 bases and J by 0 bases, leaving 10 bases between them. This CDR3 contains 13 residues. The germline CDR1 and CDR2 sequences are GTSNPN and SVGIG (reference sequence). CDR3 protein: CAWAGHLNTEAFF. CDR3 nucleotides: TGTGCCTGGGCGGGACACCTGAACACTGAAGCTTTCTTT.

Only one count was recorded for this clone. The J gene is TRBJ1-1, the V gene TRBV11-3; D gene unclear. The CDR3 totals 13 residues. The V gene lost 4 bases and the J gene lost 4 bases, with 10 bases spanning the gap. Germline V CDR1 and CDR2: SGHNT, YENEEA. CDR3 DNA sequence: TGTGCCAGCAGCTCTCGACCCGCCACTGAAGCTTTCTTT. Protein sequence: CASSSRPATEAFF.

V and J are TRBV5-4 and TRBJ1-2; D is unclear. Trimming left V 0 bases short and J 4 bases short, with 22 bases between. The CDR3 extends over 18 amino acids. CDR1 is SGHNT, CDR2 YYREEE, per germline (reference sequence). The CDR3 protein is CASSLGGFEDISFYGYTF. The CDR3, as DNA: TGTGCCAGCAGCTTGGGGGGTTTTGAAGACATTTCTTTCTATGGCTACACCTTC.